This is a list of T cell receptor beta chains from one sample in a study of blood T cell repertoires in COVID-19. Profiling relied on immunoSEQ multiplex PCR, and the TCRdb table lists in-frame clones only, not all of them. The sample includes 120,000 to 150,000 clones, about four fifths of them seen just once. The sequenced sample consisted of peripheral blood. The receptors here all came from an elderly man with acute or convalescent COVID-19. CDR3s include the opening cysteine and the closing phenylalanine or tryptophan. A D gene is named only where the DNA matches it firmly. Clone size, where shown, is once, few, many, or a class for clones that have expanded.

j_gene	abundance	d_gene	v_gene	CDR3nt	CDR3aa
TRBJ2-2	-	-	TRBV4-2	TGTGCCAGCCGACGAGGGGGGGAAACCGGGGAGCTGTTTTTT	CASRRGGETGELFF
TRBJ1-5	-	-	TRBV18	TGTGCCAGCTCACCACCTACCTCAGGGCCCCAGCATTTT	CASSPPTSGPQHF
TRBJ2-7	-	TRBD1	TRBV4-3	TGCGCCAGCAGCCAAGAGGCCCAGGGGGCGGAGAACGAGCAGTACTTC	CASSQEAQGAENEQYF
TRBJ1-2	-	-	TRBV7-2	TGTGCCAGCAGCTTAGCGCTAACAGGTGGCTACACCTTC	CASSLALTGGYTF
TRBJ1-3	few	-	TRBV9	TGTGCCAGCAGCGACCGGACTGCTGGAAACACCATATATTTT	CASSDRTAGNTIYF
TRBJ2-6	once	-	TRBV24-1	TGTGCCACCAGTGATTCGGGAGCCACTTCGGGGGCCAACGTCCTGACTTTC	CATSDSGATSGANVLTF
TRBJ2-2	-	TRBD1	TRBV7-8	TGTGCCAGCAGCCGATTGGACAGGGGTACATCCGGGGAGCTGTTTTTT	CASSRLDRGTSGELFF
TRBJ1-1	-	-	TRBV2	TGTGCCAGCAATCAGGGCATGAACACTGAAGCTTTCTTT	CASNQGMNTEAFF
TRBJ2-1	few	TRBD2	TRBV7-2	TGTGCCAGCAGCTTCGGACTAGCGGGGGCCGCGGTGAATGAGCAGTTCTTC	CASSFGLAGAAVNEQFF
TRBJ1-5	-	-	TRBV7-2	TGTGCCAGCAGCTTAAGTATGGGCTTTAGCAATCAGCCCCAGCATTTT	CASSLSMGFSNQPQHF
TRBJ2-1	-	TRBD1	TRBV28	TGTGCCAGCAGTTTAGGCACAGGGGACTACAATGAGCAGTTCTTC	CASSLGTGDYNEQFF